What follows are 29 T cell receptor beta chains derived from one specimen sequenced in a study of T cell repertoires in cytomegalovirus infection. These TCRs' antigens remain unknown. TCRdb re-analysed the reads in MiXCR, keeping a single row per CDR3 protein. The repertoire holds roughly 350,000 distinct CDR3 sequences, with approximately 35% as singletons. The sequences come from cultured PBMCs, collected from culture after CMV antigen stimulation. The origin of the receptors is a human donor in good health (CMV status not recorded). Some clones in this sample may be carry-over from other donors' samples.

This clonotype was counted between two and nine times. The rearrangement links TRBV7-9 to TRBJ1-1, with D hard to call. V dropped 5 bases and J dropped 0 bases, with 10 bases sitting between them. The length of the CDR3 is 14 residues. Germline values: CDR1 SEHNR, CDR2 FQNEAQ (reference sequence). CDR3 bases: TGTGCCAGCAGCCGGTCCCCGGTGAACACTGAAGCTTTCTTT. This sequence encodes CASSRSPVNTEAFF.

The chain couples TRBV19 to TRBJ2-5; possible D gene TRBD1, 6 bases. Germline loops: CDR1 LNHDA, CDR2 SQIVND (reference sequence). Trimming stripped 5 bases from V and 5 bases from J, with 12 bases between. The CDR3 is made up of 13 amino acids. The CDR3 loop is CASSVRGYETQYF. The CDR3, as DNA: TGTGCCAGTAGTGTCAGGGGTTACGAGACCCAGTACTTC.

This clonotype was picked up a small number of times. The chain links TRBV2 to TRBJ1-4; no reliable D call. The V and J ends lost 3 bases and 3 bases respectively, with 14 bases between them. CDR1 is SNHLY, CDR2 FYNNEI, per germline. This CDR3 is 16 amino acids long. This CDR3 reads CASSDSSTASNEKLFF. CDR3 sequence (DNA): TGTGCCAGCAGTGATTCATCGACGGCTTCTAATGAAAAACTGTTTTTT.

At least ten counts were recorded for this clonotype. This chain links TRBV7-2 with TRBJ2-2; possible D gene TRBD1, 5 bases. Looked up from germline, CDR1 is SGHTA and CDR2 is FQGNSA. Trimming cost V 5 bases and J 7 bases, with 17 bases left between them. The CDR3 has 15 residues. CDR3 protein: CASSHTREIGGELFF. The CDR3 bases are TGTGCCAGCAGCCACACCAGGGAAATCGGCGGGGAGCTGTTTTTT.

J is TRBJ2-1 and V is TRBV7-8; TRBD1 is a possible D gene (6 bases). V was shortened by 3 bases and J by 1 base, with 10 bases between the two germline ends. This CDR3 is 15 amino acids long. Per germline, CDR1 SGHVS and CDR2 FQNEAQ. The CDR3: CASSFPRGSYNEQFF. CDR3 sequence (DNA): TGTGCCAGCAGCTTTCCTAGGGGGTCCTACAATGAGCAGTTCTTC. The full variable domain, completed using reference TRBV7-8 and TRBJ2-1, is GAGVSQSPRYKVAKRGQDVALRCDPISGHVSLFWYQQALGQGPEFLTYFQNEAQLDKSGLPSDRFFAERPEGSVSTLKIQRTQQEDSAVYLCASSFPRGSYNEQFFGPGTRLTVL.

The chain couples TRBV29-1 to TRBJ1-2; no clear D. With 5 bases removed from V and 8 bases from J, the gap between germline ends came to 12 bases. Germline V CDR1 and CDR2: SQVTM, ANQGSEA. The CDR3 is 11 residues long. This CDR3 is CSVQAEGGYTF. The CDR3 region has the DNA TGCAGCGTTCAAGCGGAAGGCGGCTACACCTTC.

V usage is TRBV7-2 and J usage is TRBJ1-6; a weak D match, TRBD1 (5 bases). The CDR3 loop spans 12 amino acids. Per the germline V gene, CDR1 is SGHTA and CDR2 is FQGNSA. V was cut by 2 bases and J by 16 bases, with 12 bases left in between. CDR3 coding DNA: TGTGCCAGCAGCTTAAGGAAACAGGTTCTCCACTTT. Translated, it gives CASSLRKQVLHF. Full variable domain (remainder filled in from reference TRBV7-2 and TRBJ1-6): GAGVSQSPSNKVTEKGKDVELRCDPISGHTALYWYRQSLGQGLEFLIYFQGNSAPDKSGLPSDRFSAERTGGSVSTLTIQRTQQEDSAVYLCASSLRKQVLHFGNGTRLTVT.

Regarding this clonotype: A junction boundary mismatches the germline segment, possibly from a read error. V gene TRBV10-3 combines with J gene TRBJ2-1, with 12 bases aligning to TRBD2. Germline V CDR1 and CDR2: ENHRY, SYGVKD. There are 15 residues in the CDR3. CDR3 DNA sequence: TGTGCAATCAGTGGACTAGCGGGATCCGCGGGTGAGCAGTTCTTC. Its translation: CAISGLAGSAGEQFF.

The CDR3 DNA follows: TGTGCCAGCAGCTTGAGCCTAGCGGGAGTGGTAGTAAAAGATACGCAGTATTTT. Translated, it gives CASSLSLAGVVVKDTQYF. The chain employs TRBV5-8 and TRBJ2-3; 10 nucleotides align to TRBD2. V lost 1 base, J lost 5 bases, and 13 bases stayed unmatched. The germline gives CDR1 SGHTS, CDR2 YDEGEE. CDR3 length equals 18 residues.

The chain links TRBV7-2 to TRBJ2-2; D possibly corresponds to TRBD2 (6 bases). The CDR3 length is 16 residues. V lost 2 bases to trimming and J lost 0 bases, with 10 bases between them. Germline-derived CDR1 and CDR2 are SGHTA and FQGNSA. DNA for the CDR3: TGTGCCAGCAGCTTAAGACTAGTCGCGAACACCGGGGAGCTGTTTTTT. Translating gives CASSLRLVANTGELFF.

Worth noting for this clonotype: A read error may produce the germline difference seen at one junction end. The chain links TRBV5-3 to TRBJ2-5; no reliable D call. TRBV5-3 is an ORF, with its function uncertain. The CDR3 runs to 15 residues. The CDR3 nucleotides read TGTGCCAGCAGCTTAATAGGGCAACCCAAGAGACCCCAGTACTTC. It specifies CASSLIGQPKRPQYF.

The chain joins TRBV2 to TRBJ2-1, with a tentative D call TRBD2 (5 bases). V was trimmed by 7 bases and J by 1 base, leaving 17 bases between them. The CDR3 sequence is 16 residues long. Germline V gene lookup returns CDR1 SNHLY and CDR2 FYNNEI. The chain's CDR3 is CASTESGRGSYNEQFF. The CDR3 DNA sequence: TGTGCCAGCACCGAGAGTGGGAGAGGGTCCTACAATGAGCAGTTCTTC.

The rearrangement links TRBV6-1 to TRBJ1-1; D call uncertain. The CDR3 runs 12 residues. Trimming took 7 bases from V and 6 from J, leaving 12 bases between them. Germline V lookup: CDR1 MNHNS, CDR2 SASEGT. The CDR3 loop is CASNGRSAEAFF. CDR3 sequence (DNA): TGTGCCAGCAACGGGAGAAGCGCTGAAGCTTTCTTT.

The chain couples TRBV7-9 to TRBJ2-7, with a weak D call TRBD1 (6 bases). Per the germline V gene, CDR1 is SEHNR and CDR2 is FQNEAQ (reference sequence). The length of the CDR3 is 15 residues. V was pared by 4 bases and J by 0 bases, with 13 bases between. The CDR3 region has the DNA TGTGCCAGCAGCTCTCCTGAGGACAGCTCCTACGAGCAGTACTTC. Translated: CASSSPEDSSYEQYF.

The chain uses TRBV20-1 and TRBJ2-7, with 7 bases identical to TRBD1. Germline V lookup: CDR1 DFQATT, CDR2 SNEGSKA (reference sequence). This CDR3 comprises 15 residues. The trim removed 4 bases at V and 0 bases at J, leaving 9 bases unmatched. This CDR3 is CSAKRGRVGSYEQYF. The CDR3 DNA follows: TGCAGTGCTAAGAGGGGGCGGGTCGGCTCCTACGAGCAGTACTTC.

The chain combines TRBV15 with TRBJ2-1; 8 bases map to TRBD1. The CDR3 totals 15 residues. V was pared by 3 bases and J by 5 bases, with 6 bases of the junction left unmatched. Germline V gives CDR1 LNHNV, CDR2 YYDKDF (reference sequence). The DNA of the CDR3 is TGTGCCACCAGCAGGCCGGGACAGGTTAACAATGAGCAGTTCTTC. Its protein product is CATSRPGQVNNEQFF.

This clonotype was counted at least ten times. The CDR3 DNA reads as TGTGCCAGTAGCGGCCGGCCGCAGTACAATGAGCAGTTCTTC. Translating it yields CASSGRPQYNEQFF. The gene calls are TRBV19 and TRBJ2-1; the D is unclear. Germline V CDR1 and CDR2: LNHDA, SQIVND (reference sequence). CDR3 length: 14 amino acids. The V end lost 6 bases, the J end lost 4 bases, and 13 bases lay between the germline ends.

The rearrangement links TRBV12-3 or TRBV12-4 to TRBJ1-1; D gene uncertain. The CDR3 is 13 amino acids. Trimming shortened V by 8 bases and J by 1 base, and 11 bases separated the two germline ends. The CDR3 region is CASLAGRNTEAFF. DNA for the CDR3: TGTGCCAGCTTAGCCGGACGGAACACTGAAGCTTTCTTT.

This clonotype was observed a few times. The chain is built from TRBV6-1 and TRBJ2-2, with a weak D call TRBD1 (6 bases). Per germline, CDR1 MNHNS and CDR2 SASEGT. The CDR3 is 16 amino acids. V lost 6 bases, J lost 3 bases, and 17 bases lay in between. As DNA, the CDR3 is TGTGCCAGCAGCCGTACGGCGACAGGACACACCGGGGAGCTGTTTTTT. It codes for CASSRTATGHTGELFF.

This clonotype has a handful of counts. The chain links TRBV4-1 to TRBJ2-7; D is possibly TRBD2 (6 bases). Germline CDR1 is MGHRA and CDR2 is YSYEKL. CDR3 length: 17 residues. The germline V and J ends were trimmed by 0 bases and 0 bases, with 15 bases remaining between them. The CDR3 here is CASSQEGGPPFSYEQYF. The CDR3 bases are TGCGCCAGCAGCCAAGAGGGGGGTCCGCCTTTCTCCTACGAGCAGTACTTC.

The chain carries TRBV5-1 and TRBJ1-5, with D uncertain. The CDR3 runs 14 residues. Germline V gene data show CDR1 as SGHRS and CDR2 as YFSETQ. Trimming took off 1 base at V and 7 bases at J, with 12 bases between the two ends. CDR3 amino acids: CASSLLGLGQPQHF. The CDR3, as DNA: TGCGCCAGCAGCTTGTTAGGGCTCGGGCAGCCCCAGCATTTT.

In this sample, this clonotype turned up once. The gene calls are TRBV7-9 and TRBJ2-4; D uncertain. CDR3 size: 13 residues. Germline CDR1 is SEHNR and CDR2 is FQNEAQ (reference sequence). V shed 4 bases and J shed 8 bases, with 12 bases lying between them. CDR3 region: CASSSPGRDIQYF. The CDR3 bases are TGTGCCAGCAGCTCCCCCGGACGGGACATTCAGTACTTC.

This clonotype was picked up a small number of times. The chain combines TRBV7-8 with TRBJ2-1; D is ambiguous. The CDR3 has 13 amino acids. Germline V gives CDR1 SGHVS, CDR2 FQNEAQ. Trimming shortened V by 3 bases and J by 4 bases, and 7 bases separated the two germline ends. This CDR3 is CASSFDSYNEQFF. As DNA, the CDR3 is TGTGCCAGCAGCTTTGACTCGTACAATGAGCAGTTCTTC.

This clonotype was detected only a few times. V is TRBV7-8 and J is TRBJ1-5; 11 bases align to TRBD1. Germline CDR1 SGHVS, CDR2 FQNEAQ. Trimming at V came to 1 base and at J to 2 bases, leaving 7 bases not matched to a gene. The CDR3 covers 18 residues. CDR3 in amino acids: CASSLDWTGGWGNQPQHF. As DNA, the CDR3 is TGTGCCAGCAGCTTAGATTGGACAGGGGGCTGGGGCAATCAGCCCCAGCATTTT.

This clonotype was seen repeatedly, ten times or more. This chain connects TRBV12-3 or TRBV12-4 to TRBJ1-1; no clear D. This CDR3 spans 12 amino acids. Between the trimmed V and J ends, which lost 6 bases and 1 base, there was a span of 6 bases. This chain's CDR3 is CASRSRNTEAFF. DNA for the CDR3: TGTGCCAGCAGGTCCAGGAACACTGAAGCTTTCTTT.

The chain combines TRBV19 with TRBJ1-5, with a tentative D call TRBD1 (6 bases). Trimming took off 8 bases at V and 0 bases at J, with 23 bases between the two ends. Germline CDR1 LNHDA, CDR2 SQIVND (reference sequence). The CDR3 is 18 amino acids. CDR3 region: CASPYRVGRSNSNQPQHF. The CDR3 DNA reads as TGTGCCAGTCCGTACAGGGTTGGCAGGTCAAATAGCAATCAGCCCCAGCATTTT.

The chain is built from TRBV5-1 and TRBJ1-1; tentatively, D is TRBD1 (5 bases). The germline CDR1 and CDR2 sequences are SGHRS and YFSETQ. The CDR3 contains 14 residues. Trimming pared 2 bases from V and 5 bases from J, leaving 13 bases between. Written as DNA, the CDR3 is TGCGCCAGCAGCTTTGACCCTGGGGGGACTGAAGCTTTCTTT. Its translation: CASSFDPGGTEAFF.

V usage is TRBV7-2 and J usage is TRBJ1-1; D not certain. The CDR3 runs to 14 residues. Per germline, CDR1 SGHTA and CDR2 FQGNSA. The V gene lost 5 bases and the J gene lost 7 bases, with 17 bases spanning the gap. CDR3: CASSRRTGGNEAFF. The CDR3, as DNA: TGTGCCAGCAGCAGAAGGACGGGAGGGAATGAAGCTTTCTTT.

The chain carries TRBV7-2 and TRBJ2-2; D is unclear. The CDR3 is 14 residues long. Trimming pared 8 bases from V and 1 base from J, leaving 11 bases between. Germline lookup yields CDR1 SGHTA and CDR2 FQGNSA. The CDR3 reads CASQRTLNTGELFF. In DNA form, the CDR3 reads TGTGCCAGCCAGAGGACCTTGAACACCGGGGAGCTGTTTTTT.